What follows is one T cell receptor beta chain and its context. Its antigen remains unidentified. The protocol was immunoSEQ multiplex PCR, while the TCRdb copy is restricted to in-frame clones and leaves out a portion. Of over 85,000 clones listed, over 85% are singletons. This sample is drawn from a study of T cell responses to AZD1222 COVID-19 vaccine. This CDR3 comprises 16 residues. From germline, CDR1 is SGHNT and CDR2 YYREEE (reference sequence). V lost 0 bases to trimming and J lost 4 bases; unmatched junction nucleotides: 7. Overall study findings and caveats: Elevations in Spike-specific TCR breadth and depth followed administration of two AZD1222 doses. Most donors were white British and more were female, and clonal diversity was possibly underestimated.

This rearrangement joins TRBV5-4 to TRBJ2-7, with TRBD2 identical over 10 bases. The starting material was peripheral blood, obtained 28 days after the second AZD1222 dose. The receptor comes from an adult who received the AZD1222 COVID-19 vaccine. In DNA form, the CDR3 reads TGTGCCAGCAGCTTGGGCGGAAGCGGGGGGGCTTACGAGCAGTACTTC. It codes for CASSLGGSGGAYEQYF.